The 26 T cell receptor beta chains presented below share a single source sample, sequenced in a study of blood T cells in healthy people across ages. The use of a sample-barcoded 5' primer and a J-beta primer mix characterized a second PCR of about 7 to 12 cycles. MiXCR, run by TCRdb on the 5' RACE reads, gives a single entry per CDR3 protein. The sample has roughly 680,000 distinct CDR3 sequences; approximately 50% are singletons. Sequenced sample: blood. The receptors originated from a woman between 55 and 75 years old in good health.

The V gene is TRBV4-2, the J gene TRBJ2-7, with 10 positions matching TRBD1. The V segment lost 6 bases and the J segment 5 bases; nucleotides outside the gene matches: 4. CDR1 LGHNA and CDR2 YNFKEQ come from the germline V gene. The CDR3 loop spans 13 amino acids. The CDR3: CASSAGTGDEQYF. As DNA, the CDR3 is TGTGCCAGCAGTGCCGGGACAGGGGACGAGCAGTACTTC.

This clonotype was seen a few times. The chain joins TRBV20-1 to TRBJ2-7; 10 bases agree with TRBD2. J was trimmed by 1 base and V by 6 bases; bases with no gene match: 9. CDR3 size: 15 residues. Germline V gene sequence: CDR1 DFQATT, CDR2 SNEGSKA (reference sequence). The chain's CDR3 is CSAADLLAGSYEQYF. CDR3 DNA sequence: TGCAGTGCAGCCGACCTACTAGCGGGGTCCTACGAGCAGTACTTC.

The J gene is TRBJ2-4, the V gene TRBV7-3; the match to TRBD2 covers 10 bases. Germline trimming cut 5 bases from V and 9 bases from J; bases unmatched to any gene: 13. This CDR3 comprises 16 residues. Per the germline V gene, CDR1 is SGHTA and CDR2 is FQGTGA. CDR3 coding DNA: TGTGCCAGCAGCCTCCAAGCGGGAGGGCCTCGAGGCATTCAGTACTTC. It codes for CASSLQAGGPRGIQYF.

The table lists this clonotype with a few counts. The CDR3, as DNA: TGTGCCAGCAGTCGAAGGGGCCCCCAAGCAAACATTCAGTACTTC. This gives the protein CASSRRGPQANIQYF. J is TRBJ2-4 and V is TRBV25-1; tentative D call: TRBD1 (5 bases). Looked up from germline, CDR1 is MGHDK and CDR2 is SYGVNS. Deletions cut 5 bases from V and 6 bases from J, with 17 bases between. This CDR3 contains 15 residues.

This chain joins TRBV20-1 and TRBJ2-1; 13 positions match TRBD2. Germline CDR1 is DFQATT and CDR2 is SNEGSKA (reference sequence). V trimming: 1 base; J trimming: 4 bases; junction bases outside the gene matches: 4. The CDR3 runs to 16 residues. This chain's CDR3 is CSARVATSGRYNEQFF. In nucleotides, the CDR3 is TGCAGTGCTAGAGTCGCGACTAGCGGGAGGTACAATGAGCAGTTCTTC.

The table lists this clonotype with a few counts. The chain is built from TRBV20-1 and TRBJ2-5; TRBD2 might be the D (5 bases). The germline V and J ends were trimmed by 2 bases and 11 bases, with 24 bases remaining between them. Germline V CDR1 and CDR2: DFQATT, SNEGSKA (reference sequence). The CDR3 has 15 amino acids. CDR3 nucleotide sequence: TGCAGTGCTAGACTAGCCGGGAATTACTACAATGAGCAGTACTTC. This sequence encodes CSARLAGNYYNEQYF.

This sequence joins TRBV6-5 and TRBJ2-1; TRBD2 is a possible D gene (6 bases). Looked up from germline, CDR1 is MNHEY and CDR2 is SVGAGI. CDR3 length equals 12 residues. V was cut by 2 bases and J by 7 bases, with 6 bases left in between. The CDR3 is CASSYGGNEQFF. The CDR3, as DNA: TGTGCCAGCAGTTACGGGGGGAATGAGCAGTTCTTC.

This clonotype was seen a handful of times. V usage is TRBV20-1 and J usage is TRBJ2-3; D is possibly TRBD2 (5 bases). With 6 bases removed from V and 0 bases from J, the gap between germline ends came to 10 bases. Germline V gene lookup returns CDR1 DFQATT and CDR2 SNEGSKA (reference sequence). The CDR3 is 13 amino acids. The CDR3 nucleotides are TGCAGTGCCCTCCGGGGTAGCACAGATACGCAGTATTTT. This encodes CSALRGSTDTQYF.

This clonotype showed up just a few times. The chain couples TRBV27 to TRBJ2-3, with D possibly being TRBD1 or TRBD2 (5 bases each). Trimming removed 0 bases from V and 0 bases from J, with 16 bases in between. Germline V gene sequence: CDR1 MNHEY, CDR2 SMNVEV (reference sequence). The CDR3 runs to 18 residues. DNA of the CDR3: TGTGCCAGCAGTTTATCGAGGTCACTAGAGGGGAGCACAGATACGCAGTATTTT. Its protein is CASSLSRSLEGSTDTQYF.

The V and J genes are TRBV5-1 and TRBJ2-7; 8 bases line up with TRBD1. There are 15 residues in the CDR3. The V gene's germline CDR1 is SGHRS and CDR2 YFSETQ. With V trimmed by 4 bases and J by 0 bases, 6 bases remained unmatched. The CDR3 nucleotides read TGCGCCAGCAGCACCGACAGGGGAGGCTCCTACGAGCAGTACTTC. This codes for CASSTDRGGSYEQYF.

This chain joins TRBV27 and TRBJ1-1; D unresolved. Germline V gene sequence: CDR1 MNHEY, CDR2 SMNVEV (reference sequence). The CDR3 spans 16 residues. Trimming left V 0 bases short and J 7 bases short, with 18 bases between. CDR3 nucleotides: TGTGCCAGCAGTTTATCCCCCTTAGTGGCAGGTCTTGAAGCTTTCTTT. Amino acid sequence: CASSLSPLVAGLEAFF.

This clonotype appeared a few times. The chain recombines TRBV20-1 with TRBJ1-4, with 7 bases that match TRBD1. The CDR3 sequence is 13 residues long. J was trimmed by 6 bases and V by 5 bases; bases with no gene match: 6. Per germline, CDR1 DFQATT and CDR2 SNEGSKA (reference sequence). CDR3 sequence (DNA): TGCAGTGCTCCCGGGACAGCTCATGAAAAACTGTTTTTT. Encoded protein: CSAPGTAHEKLFF.

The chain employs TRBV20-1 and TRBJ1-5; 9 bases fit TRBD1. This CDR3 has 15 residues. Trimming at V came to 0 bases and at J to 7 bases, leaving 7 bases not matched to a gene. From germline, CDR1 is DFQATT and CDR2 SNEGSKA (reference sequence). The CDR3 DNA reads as TGCAGTGCTAGAGATCTAGACAGGGGGTGGCAGCCCCAGCATTTT. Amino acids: CSARDLDRGWQPQHF.

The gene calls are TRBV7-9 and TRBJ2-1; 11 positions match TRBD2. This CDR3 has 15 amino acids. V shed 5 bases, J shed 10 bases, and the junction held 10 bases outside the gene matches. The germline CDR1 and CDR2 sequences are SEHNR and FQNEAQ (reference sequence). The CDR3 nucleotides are TGTGCCAGCAGCGACGGGACTAGCGGAGGAAAGGAGCAGTTCTTC. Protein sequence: CASSDGTSGGKEQFF.

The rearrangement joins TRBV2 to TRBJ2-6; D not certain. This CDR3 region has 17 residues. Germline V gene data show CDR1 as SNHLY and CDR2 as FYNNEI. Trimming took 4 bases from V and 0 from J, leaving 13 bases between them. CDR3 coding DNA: TGTGCCAGCAGTGGCCGGCTCGTTGGCTCTGGGGCCAACGTCCTGACTTTC. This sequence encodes CASSGRLVGSGANVLTF.

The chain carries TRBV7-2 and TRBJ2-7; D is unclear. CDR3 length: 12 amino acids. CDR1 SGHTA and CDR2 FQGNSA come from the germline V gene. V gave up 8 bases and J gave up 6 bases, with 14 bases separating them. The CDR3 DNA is TGTGCCAGCGGTTTCCCTAACCTCGAGCAGTACTTC. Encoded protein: CASGFPNLEQYF.

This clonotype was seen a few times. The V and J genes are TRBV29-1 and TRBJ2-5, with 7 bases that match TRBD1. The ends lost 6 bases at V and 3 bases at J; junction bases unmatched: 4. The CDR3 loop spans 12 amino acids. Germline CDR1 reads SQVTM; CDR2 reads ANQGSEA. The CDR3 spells CSVATGEETQYF. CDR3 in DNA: TGCAGCGTCGCAACAGGGGAAGAGACCCAGTACTTC. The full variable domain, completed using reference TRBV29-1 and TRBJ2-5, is SAVISQKPSRDICQRGTSLTIQCQVDSQVTMMFWYRQQPGQSLTLIATANQGSEATYESGFVIDKFPISRPNLTFSTLTVSNMSPEDSSIYLCSVATGEETQYFGPGTRLLVL.

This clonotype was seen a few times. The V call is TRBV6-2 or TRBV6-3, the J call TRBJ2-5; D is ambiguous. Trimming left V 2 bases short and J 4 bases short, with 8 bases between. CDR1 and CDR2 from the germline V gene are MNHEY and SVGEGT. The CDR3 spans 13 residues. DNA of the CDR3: TGTGCCAGCAGTTACCCCATCCGAGAGACCCAGTACTTC. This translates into CASSYPIRETQYF.

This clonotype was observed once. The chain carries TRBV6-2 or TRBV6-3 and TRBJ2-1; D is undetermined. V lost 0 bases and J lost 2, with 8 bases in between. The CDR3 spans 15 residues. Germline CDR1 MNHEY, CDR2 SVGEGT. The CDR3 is CASSYSLVTYNEQFF. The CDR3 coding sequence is TGTGCCAGCAGTTACTCTCTAGTTACCTACAATGAGCAGTTCTTC.

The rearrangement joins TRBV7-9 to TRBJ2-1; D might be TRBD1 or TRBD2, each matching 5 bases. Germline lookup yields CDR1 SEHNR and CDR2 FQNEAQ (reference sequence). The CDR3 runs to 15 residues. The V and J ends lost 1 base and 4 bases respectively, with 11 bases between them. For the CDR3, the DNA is TGTGCCAGCAGCTTAGTCCGGGACGGATACAATGAGCAGTTCTTC. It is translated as CASSLVRDGYNEQFF.

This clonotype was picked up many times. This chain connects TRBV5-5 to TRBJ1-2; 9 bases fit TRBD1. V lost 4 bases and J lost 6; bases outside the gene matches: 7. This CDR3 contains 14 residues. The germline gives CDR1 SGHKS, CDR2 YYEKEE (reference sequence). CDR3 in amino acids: CASSLGTGSDGYTF. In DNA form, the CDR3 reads TGTGCCAGCAGCCTCGGGACAGGGAGTGATGGCTACACCTTC. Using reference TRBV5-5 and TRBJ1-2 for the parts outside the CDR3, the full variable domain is DAGVTQSPTHLIKTRGQQVTLRCSPISGHKSVSWYQQVLGQGPQFIFQYYEKEERGRGNFPDRFSARQFPNYSSELNVNALLLGDSALYLCASSLGTGSDGYTFGSGTRLTVV.

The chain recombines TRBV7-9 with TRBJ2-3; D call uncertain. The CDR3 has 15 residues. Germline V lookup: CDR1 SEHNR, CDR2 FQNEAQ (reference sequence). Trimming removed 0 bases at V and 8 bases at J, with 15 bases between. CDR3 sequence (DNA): TGTGCCAGCAGCTTAGCGCAGACCCGAGGAGTTACGCAGTATTTT. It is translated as CASSLAQTRGVTQYF.

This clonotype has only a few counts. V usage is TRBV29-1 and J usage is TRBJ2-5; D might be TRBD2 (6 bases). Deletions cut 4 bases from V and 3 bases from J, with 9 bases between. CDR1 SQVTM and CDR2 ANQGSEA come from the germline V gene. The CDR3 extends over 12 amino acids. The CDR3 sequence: CSVALAEETQYF. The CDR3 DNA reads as TGCAGCGTTGCATTAGCGGAAGAGACCCAGTACTTC.

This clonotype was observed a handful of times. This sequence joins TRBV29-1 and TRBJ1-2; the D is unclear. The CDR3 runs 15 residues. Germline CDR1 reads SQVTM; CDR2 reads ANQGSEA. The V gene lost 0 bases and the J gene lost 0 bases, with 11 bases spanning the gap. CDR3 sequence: CSVEDLGKANYGYTF. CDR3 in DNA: TGCAGCGTTGAAGATCTAGGGAAAGCTAACTATGGCTACACCTTC. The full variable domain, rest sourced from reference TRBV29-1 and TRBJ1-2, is SAVISQKPSRDICQRGTSLTIQCQVDSQVTMMFWYRQQPGQSLTLIATANQGSEATYESGFVIDKFPISRPNLTFSTLTVSNMSPEDSSIYLCSVEDLGKANYGYTFGSGTRLTVV.

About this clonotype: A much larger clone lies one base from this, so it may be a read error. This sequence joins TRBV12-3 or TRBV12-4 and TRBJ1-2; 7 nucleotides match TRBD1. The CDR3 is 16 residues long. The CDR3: CTSSSPLKGQDYGYTF. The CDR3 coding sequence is TGTACCAGCAGTTCCCCCCTTAAAGGACAGGACTATGGCTACACCTTC.

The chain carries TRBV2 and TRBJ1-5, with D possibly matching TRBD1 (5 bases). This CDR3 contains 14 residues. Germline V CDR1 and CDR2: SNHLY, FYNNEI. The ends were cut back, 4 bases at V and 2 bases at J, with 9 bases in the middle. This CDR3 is CASSVSGRNQPQHF. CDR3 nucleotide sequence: TGTGCCAGCAGTGTATCAGGGCGCAATCAGCCCCAGCATTTT. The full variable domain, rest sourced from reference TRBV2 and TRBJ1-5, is EPEVTQTPSHQVTQMGQEVILRCVPISNHLYFYWYRQILGQKVEFLVSFYNNEISEKSEIFDDQFSVERPDGSNFTLKIRSTKLEDSAMYFCASSVSGRNQPQHFGDGTRLSIL.